Only one count was recorded for the clone carrying this TCR beta chain. Antigen unknown. The record originates from a study of tumor-infiltrating lymphocytes in localized non-small cell lung cancer. CDR1 and CDR2 from the germline V gene are MRHNA and SNTAGT. The trim removed 6 bases at V and 6 bases at J, leaving 13 bases unmatched. The CDR3 runs 16 residues. TCRdb's copy holds only in-frame clones and misses some; the assay was immunoSEQ multiplex PCR. This table holds 21,000 or so clones, around two thirds found once. Findings and limits, study-wide: Only some patients had TCR sequencing, depending on available tissue.

The receptor comes from a human donor with non-small cell lung cancer. Sequenced material: lung tumor tissue. The chain joins TRBV6-4 to TRBJ2-2; 7 bases match TRBD2. The CDR3 nucleotides are TGTGCCAGCAGCCCCTCGTACGCGGGGGATCCCGGGGAGCTGTTTTTT. This codes for CASSPSYAGDPGELFF.